The subject of this entry is one T cell receptor beta chain. Authors' processing steps: Counts of nucleated cells, estimated from reference gene primer amplification, were obtained. Repertoires were generated with immunoSEQ multiplex PCR, while TCRdb's copy carries only in-frame clones and drops some. Clone size and V and J calls were adopted from that table, with D and trimming inferred from the DNA. The data contain 200,000 to 250,000 clones, 80% to 95% of them singletons. The data stem from a study of blood T cell repertoires in COVID-19. Study overall: Specimens from acute and convalescent COVID-19 originated in the United States, Italy and Spain. The cDNA or gDNA used as material had been derived from T cells, B-cell-depleted T cells, or PBMCs.

Germline lookup yields CDR1 MDHEN and CDR2 SYDVKM. CDR3 size: 14 residues. The germline V and J ends were trimmed by 7 bases and 0 bases, with 12 bases remaining between them. The rearrangement uses TRBV28 and TRBJ1-1; D is ambiguous. The sample taken for sequencing was peripheral blood. The TCR comes from a man in his 60s with COVID-19, enrolled during active disease. CDR3 sequence reads: CASTLVRMNTEAFF. CDR3 coding DNA: TGTGCCAGCACCCTGGTGCGGATGAACACTGAAGCTTTCTTT.